This T cell receptor (beta chain) was found in a study of chemoradiotherapy in HPV16-positive cancers. Unmatched junction bases numbered 3, after V lost 5 bases and J lost 3 bases. The CDR3 contains 14 residues. The germline gives CDR1 SGHTA, CDR2 FQGTGA. Some clones are missing from TCRdb's copy, which holds only in-frame ones; the method was immunoSEQ multiplex PCR. The sample holds under 5,000 clones, around 85% seen once. The sample here was tumor tissue, taken from a patient who underwent chemoradiotherapy. The gene calls are TRBV7-3 and TRBJ1-1, with 10 nucleotides matching TRBD1. The sequence derives from a human donor with HPV-associated anogenital cancer. The CDR3 DNA reads as TGTGCCAGCAGCAGGACAGGGGGTGACACTGAAGCTTTCTTT. Translating gives CASSRTGGDTEAFF.